This T cell receptor beta chain was captured by sequencing in a study of memory CD4+ T cells and cytomegalovirus serostatus. Study-wide background: Donors were healthy Belgian adults, several CMV seropositive and 20 to 25 seronegative.

Clones were sequenced by immunoSEQ multiplex PCR, and TCRdb holds only the in-frame ones, with some missing. Of some 57,000 clones listed, around 80% were seen once; the top ten hold about 0.8%. CDR1 MNHEY and CDR2 SVGAGI come from the germline V gene. The CDR3 spans 14 residues. V lost 6 bases to trimming and J lost 4 bases, with 15 bases between them. The sort gate was single viable CD3+CD4+CD8-CD45RO+ cells for memory CD4+ T cells. Serum IgG to CMV pp150, pp28, p38 and p52 defined serostatus. CD4+ T cells were isolated by positive magnetic selection. The source is an adult in good health and CMV-seronegative. The sequencing sample was made of memory CD4+ T cells from blood. The rearrangement joins TRBV6-5 to TRBJ1-2; no clear D gene. The CDR3 sequence: CASRLTDGPYGYTF. The CDR3 DNA follows: TGTGCCAGCAGGCTAACCGACGGACCCTATGGCTACACCTTC.